What follows are 14 T cell receptor beta chains derived from one specimen sequenced in a study of T cell responses to AZD1222 COVID-19 vaccine. Assay used: immunoSEQ multiplex PCR; TCRdb lists only in-frame clones, some missing. The table shows 120,000 or so clones, with 75% to 90% occurring only once. The sequences come from peripheral blood, collected on day 0 of AZD1222 vaccination. These receptors all come from an adult in good health.

The chain uses TRBV4-3 and TRBJ1-6; no firm D call. CDR1 LGHNA and CDR2 YSLEER come from the germline V gene. V was trimmed by 0 bases and J by 0 bases, leaving 9 bases between them. This CDR3 region has 17 residues. CDR3 in amino acids: CASSQDVVSSYNSPLHF. The DNA for the CDR3 is TGCGCCAGCAGCCAAGACGTCGTCAGCTCCTATAATTCACCCCTCCACTTT.

The rearrangement joins TRBV5-4 to TRBJ2-3, with TRBD1 matching 7 bases. Germline CDR1 SGHNT, CDR2 YYREEE (reference sequence). Trimming took 5 bases from V and 3 from J; bases not matched to a gene: 9. This CDR3 has 15 residues. CDR3 residues: CASSDRVLRTDTQYF. CDR3 DNA: TGTGCCAGCAGTGACAGGGTCCTGAGGACAGATACGCAGTATTTT.

The rearrangement joins TRBV29-1 to TRBJ2-4; D is undetermined. Trimming took 4 bases from V and 8 from J, leaving 12 bases between them. This CDR3 is 12 amino acids long. In germline, CDR1 is SQVTM, CDR2 ANQGSEA. CDR3 coding DNA: TGCAGCGTTGGGTCACGGCCAGACATTCAGTACTTC. It yields the protein CSVGSRPDIQYF.

The genes are TRBV19 and TRBJ1-2; weak D call: TRBD1 (6 bases). This CDR3 has 13 residues. V was clipped by 7 bases and J by 4 bases, with 13 bases between them. Germline lookup yields CDR1 LNHDA and CDR2 SQIVND (reference sequence). CDR3 in DNA: TGTGCCAGTACCTCCACAGGGCCCTATGGCTACACCTTC. It translates to CASTSTGPYGYTF.

V gene TRBV19 combines with J gene TRBJ1-1; D call uncertain. The CDR3 has 15 amino acids. With 9 bases removed from V and 0 bases from J, the gap between germline ends came to 17 bases. Germline CDR1 is LNHDA and CDR2 is SQIVND (reference sequence). CDR3 sequence reads: CASIKGFELNTEAFF. The CDR3 coding sequence is TGTGCCAGCATTAAAGGGTTCGAGCTGAACACTGAAGCTTTCTTT. The full variable domain, in which reference TRBV19 and TRBJ1-1 provide the parts outside the CDR3, is DGGITQSPKYLFRKEGQNVTLSCEQNLNHDAMYWYRQDPGQGLRLIYYSQIVNDFQKGDIAEGYSVSREKKESFPLTVTSAQKNPTAFYLCASIKGFELNTEAFFGQGTRLTVV.

The chain employs TRBV27 and TRBJ1-2; D remains unclear. The length of the CDR3 is 17 residues. Trimming stripped 4 bases from V and 3 bases from J, with 21 bases between. Germline V gene data show CDR1 as MNHEY and CDR2 as SMNVEV (reference sequence). CDR3 protein: CASSSSLRATGYYGYTF. DNA for the CDR3: TGTGCCAGCAGTTCATCTCTGAGGGCGACGGGGTACTATGGCTACACCTTC.

This clone was counted only a few times. The chain is built from TRBV18 and TRBJ2-7, with a tentative D call TRBD2 (5 bases). The CDR3 is made up of 12 amino acids. Germline V gives CDR1 KGHSH, CDR2 LQKENI. V was clipped by 2 bases and J by 7 bases, with 9 bases between them. The CDR3 DNA is TGTGCCAGCTCACCATCCGGGGATGAGCAGTACTTC. This sequence encodes CASSPSGDEQYF.

The chain couples TRBV11-2 to TRBJ2-7; D ambiguous. Germline V CDR1 and CDR2: SGHAT, FQNNGV. The CDR3 is made up of 16 amino acids. The V and J ends lost 5 bases and 3 bases respectively, with 20 bases between them. Here the CDR3 DNA reads TGTGCCAGCAGCCACCAACGGGCCGCTCCTGACTACGAGCAGTACTTC. Translation gives CASSHQRAAPDYEQYF.

V usage is TRBV4-1 and J usage is TRBJ2-1; 10 positions agree with TRBD2. The CDR3 sequence is 16 residues long. V was clipped by 1 base and J by 10 bases; unmatched bases: 10. In germline, CDR1 is MGHRA, CDR2 YSYEKL. The CDR3 bases are TGCGCCAGCAGCCAAGTAACAGCGGGGGGGCCAAAGGAGCAGTTCTTC. Translated: CASSQVTAGGPKEQFF.

The chain carries TRBV6-2 or TRBV6-3 and TRBJ2-1; 10 nucleotides agree with TRBD2. The junction had 5 bases not matched to a gene; V was cut back by 5 bases and J by 4 bases. From germline, CDR1 is MNHEY and CDR2 SVGEGT. There are 15 residues in the CDR3. CDR3 sequence: CASSRLAGAYNEQFF. The CDR3 DNA follows: TGTGCCAGCAGTCGGCTAGCGGGAGCTTACAATGAGCAGTTCTTC.

In its sample, this clone was seen a few times. The chain uses TRBV3-1 (or the pseudogene TRBV3-2) and TRBJ1-1; D is ambiguous. The CDR3 extends over 14 amino acids. Germline loops: CDR1 LGHDT, CDR2 YNNKEL (reference sequence). With 1 base removed from V and 5 bases from J, the gap between germline ends came to 11 bases. The CDR3 loop reads CASSQGSRRTEAFF. For the CDR3, the DNA is TGTGCCAGCAGCCAAGGATCCCGGCGGACTGAAGCTTTCTTT.

This sequence joins TRBV7-8 and TRBJ2-2; D remains unclear. Germline V gene lookup returns CDR1 SGHVS and CDR2 FQNEAQ. Between the trimmed V and J ends, which lost 6 bases and 4 bases, there was a span of 9 bases. This CDR3 is 13 amino acids long. The CDR3 DNA reads TGTGCCAGCAGGGGAAGTCCCACCGGGGAGCTGTTTTTT. Residues: CASRGSPTGELFF.

This clone appeared once. This chain joins TRBV19 and TRBJ1-1; D not certain. The CDR3 sequence is 14 residues long. The ends were cut back, 1 base at V and 0 bases at J, with 6 bases in the middle. Germline CDR1 and CDR2: LNHDA and SQIVND (reference sequence). CDR3 coding DNA: TGTGCCAGTAGTATAGCACGGGTGAACACTGAAGCTTTCTTT. Translation gives CASSIARVNTEAFF. Using reference TRBV19 and TRBJ1-1 for the parts outside the CDR3, the full variable domain is DGGITQSPKYLFRKEGQNVTLSCEQNLNHDAMYWYRQDPGQGLRLIYYSQIVNDFQKGDIAEGYSVSREKKESFPLTVTSAQKNPTAFYLCASSIARVNTEAFFGQGTRLTVV.

V gene TRBV10-1 combines with J gene TRBJ2-7; 11 nucleotides line up with TRBD1. The CDR3 is 14 residues long. V was clipped by 6 bases and J by 6 bases; unmatched bases: 7. Germline V CDR1 and CDR2: WNHNN, SYGVQD (reference sequence). CDR3 in amino acids: CASSDGQGAGEQYF. CDR3 sequence (DNA): TGCGCCAGCAGCGATGGACAGGGGGCTGGCGAGCAGTACTTC.